This is a list of T cell receptor beta chains from one sample in a study of T cell responses to AZD1222 COVID-19 vaccine. Method: immunoSEQ multiplex PCR; TCRdb's copy keeps in-frame clones and lacks some. The profile shows more than 90,000 clones, more than 75% of them singletons. The sample here was peripheral blood, taken 28 days after the second AZD1222 dose. The receptor source for this set is an adult who received the AZD1222 COVID-19 vaccine. CDR3s include the opening cysteine and the closing phenylalanine or tryptophan. The D gene is left open where the match is weak. Size values are once, few and many counts, or a class for expanded clones, and some rows have none.

D	length	V	size	J	DNA	CDR3
-	17	TRBV27	-	TRBJ1-5	TGTGCCAGCGGTTTATCGGGCATCAGGGGTAGCAATCAGCCCCAGCATTTT	CASGLSGIRGSNQPQHF
TRBD1	14	TRBV27	-	TRBJ2-7	TGTGCCAGCGGGCCGCCGGGACAGATCTACGAGCAGTACTTC	CASGPPGQIYEQYF
-	14	TRBV24-1	-	TRBJ2-2	TGTGCCACCAGTTTGGCGGCGAACACCGGGGAGCTGTTTTTT	CATSLAANTGELFF
-	16	TRBV4-2	few	TRBJ2-1	TGTGCCAGCAGCCAAGATCTTGCGGGGTCCTACAATGAGCAGTTCTTC	CASSQDLAGSYNEQFF
-	13	TRBV12-3/TRBV12-4	-	TRBJ1-5	TGTGCCAGCAGTTTCGGAGGGGAGCAGCCCCAGCATTTT	CASSFGGEQPQHF
-	15	TRBV20-1	-	TRBJ1-5	TGCAGTGCTAGTGATGCAGGGGCAAGGAATCAGCCCCAGCATTTT	CSASDAGARNQPQHF
-	16	TRBV11-2	-	TRBJ2-2	TGTGCCAGCAGCTTACCACGCAGGGTTGGGACCGGGGAGCTGTTTTTT	CASSLPRRVGTGELFF
TRBD1	13	TRBV11-2	-	TRBJ2-7	TGTGCCAGCAGCCCGGGACAGAATAGGGAGCAGTACTTC	CASSPGQNREQYF
-	15	TRBV27	-	TRBJ2-2	TGTGCCAGCAGTTTATCCGGGAGCGGCACCGGGGAGCTGTTTTTT	CASSLSGSGTGELFF
-	14	TRBV18	-	TRBJ2-1	TGTGCCAGCTCACCACCCGCCAGGTACAATGAGCAGTTCTTC	CASSPPARYNEQFF
TRBD2	13	TRBV7-2	-	TRBJ2-7	TGTGCCAGCAGTCGCGGGAGATTCTACGAGCAGTACTTC	CASSRGRFYEQYF
-	14	TRBV14	-	TRBJ1-5	TGTGCCAGCAGCCCGCGGGGCCTAAATCAGCCCCAGCATTTT	CASSPRGLNQPQHF
TRBD1	17	TRBV7-2	-	TRBJ2-7	TGTGCCAGCAGCTTAGGACAGGGGGGCATGGACTCCTACGAGCAGTACTTC	CASSLGQGGMDSYEQYF
-	14	TRBV11-1	-	TRBJ2-7	TGTGCCAGCAGCCTCGGACAGGGAGGGTACGAGCAGTACTTC	CASSLGQGGYEQYF
TRBD1	15	TRBV10-3	-	TRBJ1-1	TGTGCCATCAGTCAAACGACAGGGAAAAACACTGAAGCTTTCTTT	CAISQTTGKNTEAFF
TRBD2	12	TRBV7-9	-	TRBJ2-5	TGTGCCAGCGGACTAGCGGAAGAGACCCAGTACTTC	CASGLAEETQYF
TRBD1	14	TRBV7-8	-	TRBJ1-5	TGTGCCAGCAGCTCCGGGACAGGGAATCAGCCCCAGCATTTT	CASSSGTGNQPQHF
-	11	TRBV27	-	TRBJ1-2	TGTGCCAGCAGTTCGACAGGCCGGTACACCTTC	CASSSTGRYTF
-	14	TRBV19	-	TRBJ2-2	TGTGCCAGTAGTGGTGGGAGGAACACCGGGGAGCTGTTTTTT	CASSGGRNTGELFF
-	15	TRBV27	-	TRBJ1-2	TGTGCCAGCGGCCCCCAGGGTGGAGCGCTCTATGGCTACACCTTC	CASGPQGGALYGYTF
-	15	TRBV4-3	-	TRBJ2-3	TGCGCCAGCAGCCAAGAGGTGGGCCGATCCGATACGCAGTATTTT	CASSQEVGRSDTQYF
TRBD1	16	TRBV10-1	-	TRBJ1-1	TGCGCCAGCAGTGGGAAGGACAGGGTAGTGAACACTGAAGCTTTCTTT	CASSGKDRVVNTEAFF
-	12	TRBV25-1	-	TRBJ2-3	TGTGCCAGCACACCAGACACAGATACGCAGTATTTT	CASTPDTDTQYF
-	17	TRBV11-3	-	TRBJ2-1	TGTGCCAGCAGCTTAACGAGGGATTGGAGAGGCTACAATGAGCAGTTCTTC	CASSLTRDWRGYNEQFF
-	13	TRBV19	once	TRBJ1-1	TGTGCCAGTAGTATTTTACACGGGACTGAAGCTTTCTTT	CASSILHGTEAFF
-	11	TRBV19	-	TRBJ1-2	TGTGCCAGCAGACGGAACTATGGCTACACCTTC	CASRRNYGYTF